The 26 T cell receptor beta chains in this list originate from one sample, sequenced in a study of cytomegalovirus exposure and HLA in healthy donors. The PCR was carried out with 60 Vbeta primers and 13 Jbeta primers. Here immunoSEQ multiplex PCR was the method, and the copy in TCRdb shows in-frame clones only, minus some. There are around 210,000 clones in the sample; approximately 78% occur only once, and about 2.5% lies in the top ten. Sequenced input: PBMCs. These TCRs come from a woman aged 40 to 49 in good health and CMV-seronegative.

The chain carries TRBV30 and TRBJ2-1, with D possibly TRBD2 on 6 matching bases. Between the trimmed V and J ends, which lost 7 bases and 5 bases, there was a span of 12 bases. Germline V gene data show CDR1 as GTSNPN and CDR2 as SVGIG (reference sequence). The length of the CDR3 is 12 residues. The CDR3: CASGLSNNEQFF. In nucleotides, the CDR3 is TGTGCCTCGGGACTTTCAAACAATGAGCAGTTCTTC. Together with reference TRBV30 and TRBJ2-1, the CDR3 gives the full variable domain: SQTIHQWPATLVQPVGSPLSLECTVEGTSNPNLYWYRQAAGRGLQLLFYSVGIGQISSEVPQNLSASRPQDRQFILSSKKLLLSDSGFYLCASGLSNNEQFFGPGTRLTVL.

This clone appeared once. The chain uses TRBV7-9 and TRBJ2-3; 7 bases are shared with TRBD2. J was trimmed by 2 bases and V by 5 bases; bases with no gene match: 7. The CDR3 loop spans 15 amino acids. Germline CDR1 SEHNR, CDR2 FQNEAQ (reference sequence). The CDR3 DNA is TGTGCCAGCAGCCATAGCGGGTCCCCCACAGATACGCAGTATTTT. This codes for CASSHSGSPTDTQYF.

The chain joins TRBV7-8 to TRBJ1-1; D is undetermined. V was clipped by 5 bases and J by 5 bases, with 15 bases between them. Germline CDR1 is SGHVS and CDR2 is FQNEAQ. CDR3 length: 14 residues. The CDR3 is CASSRSYLRTEAFF. In DNA, the CDR3 is TGTGCCAGCAGCCGAAGTTACCTGAGGACTGAAGCTTTCTTT.

A remark on this clone: At the DNA level, this CDR3 is encoded by other sequences in the same sample as well. The V and J genes are TRBV5-1 and TRBJ2-7; 9 nucleotides match TRBD1. The length of the CDR3 is 14 residues. Looked up from germline, CDR1 is SGHRS and CDR2 is YFSETQ. Unmatched junction bases numbered 6, after V lost 3 bases and J lost 5 bases. The CDR3 is CASSSGQGLHEQYF. CDR3 sequence (DNA): TGCGCCAGCAGCTCGGGACAGGGTCTTCACGAGCAGTACTTC.

This clone appeared a few times. The chain carries TRBV30 and TRBJ2-3; 10 bases map to TRBD2. Per the germline V gene, CDR1 is GTSNPN and CDR2 is SVGIG (reference sequence). J gave up 4 bases and V 0 bases, and 4 bases lay outside the gene matches. This CDR3 is 15 amino acids long. The CDR3 DNA sequence: TGTGCCTGGAGTGTACTAGCGGGACACCCAGATACGCAGTATTTT. It codes for CAWSVLAGHPDTQYF. Looking up the rest from reference TRBV30 and TRBJ2-3 gives the full variable domain: SQTIHQWPATLVQPVGSPLSLECTVEGTSNPNLYWYRQAAGRGLQLLFYSVGIGQISSEVPQNLSASRPQDRQFILSSKKLLLSDSGFYLCAWSVLAGHPDTQYFGPGTRLTVL.

The J gene is TRBJ2-3, the V gene TRBV4-1, with 9 bases that match TRBD2. Looked up from germline, CDR1 is MGHRA and CDR2 is YSYEKL. The V and J ends lost 6 bases and 3 bases, in that order; junction bases with no gene match: 4. The CDR3 has 14 amino acids. The CDR3 nucleotides are TGCGCCAGCAGTCGAGCGGGAGGTACAGATACGCAGTATTTT. Protein: CASSRAGGTDTQYF.

The rearrangement joins TRBV30 to TRBJ2-7; TRBD1 matches 8 bases. V lost 0 bases to trimming and J lost 3 bases; unmatched junction nucleotides: 7. The length of the CDR3 is 15 residues. Per germline, CDR1 GTSNPN and CDR2 SVGIG (reference sequence). The CDR3 DNA follows: TGTGCCTGGAGTGTCCTCGGACAGGGAGTCTACGAGCAGTACTTC. It is translated as CAWSVLGQGVYEQYF.

The chain joins TRBV2 to TRBJ2-2; TRBD2 matches 9 bases. The V gene end was trimmed by 5 bases and the J gene end by 3 bases; junction bases not matched to a gene: 13. CDR3 length equals 18 residues. Germline V gene sequence: CDR1 SNHLY, CDR2 FYNNEI. The CDR3: CASSPLGAGGPYTGELFF. The CDR3 DNA reads TGTGCCAGCAGTCCCCTTGGGGCGGGAGGGCCGTACACCGGGGAGCTGTTTTTT.

The J gene is TRBJ2-5, the V gene TRBV6-6; 9 positions agree with TRBD1. The CDR3 contains 14 residues. The germline gives CDR1 MNHNY, CDR2 SVGAGI (reference sequence). After removal of 6 bases from V and 9 bases from J, the junction contained 11 bases not matched to a gene. CDR3 sequence: CASRLGQGISSQYF. For the CDR3, the DNA is TGTGCCAGCAGGCTGGGACAGGGTATTTCCTCCCAGTACTTC.

The V and J genes are TRBV6-5 and TRBJ2-7; the D is unclear. Germline V lookup: CDR1 MNHEY, CDR2 SVGAGI. V was clipped by 0 bases and J by 3 bases, with 12 bases between them. The CDR3 is 15 residues long. The CDR3 nucleotides are TGTGCCAGCAGTTACTCCTACCGTAGTCTCTACGAGCAGTACTTC. Translation: CASSYSYRSLYEQYF.

This chain joins TRBV4-1 and TRBJ2-2; a weak D match, TRBD1 (5 bases). Trimming left V 2 bases short and J 5 bases short, with 9 bases between. Germline loops: CDR1 MGHRA, CDR2 YSYEKL. The CDR3 has 14 residues. This CDR3 is CASSQIRDTGELFF. CDR3 nucleotide sequence: TGCGCCAGCAGCCAAATCAGGGATACCGGGGAGCTGTTTTTT.

The gene calls are TRBV5-1 and TRBJ2-7, with TRBD1 matching over 10 bases. Germline loops: CDR1 SGHRS, CDR2 YFSETQ. This CDR3 is 14 amino acids long. Trimming removed 4 bases from V and 3 bases from J; junction bases left unmatched: 4. CDR3 region: CASSQDRGYYEQYF. The DNA for the CDR3 is TGCGCCAGCAGCCAGGACAGGGGGTACTACGAGCAGTACTTC.

The rearrangement joins TRBV19 to TRBJ2-1; D is unclear. From germline, CDR1 is LNHDA and CDR2 SQIVND (reference sequence). The CDR3 runs 15 residues. V dropped 1 base and J dropped 6 bases, with 13 bases sitting between them. Here the CDR3 DNA reads TGTGCCAGTAGTATAGGACCCGGAGACGCCAATGAGCAGTTCTTC. This sequence encodes CASSIGPGDANEQFF. The full variable domain, with the rest looked up from reference TRBV19 and TRBJ2-1, is DGGITQSPKYLFRKEGQNVTLSCEQNLNHDAMYWYRQDPGQGLRLIYYSQIVNDFQKGDIAEGYSVSREKKESFPLTVTSAQKNPTAFYLCASSIGPGDANEQFFGPGTRLTVL.

The chain has TRBV2 and TRBJ1-2, with unresolved D. Per germline, CDR1 SNHLY and CDR2 FYNNEI. This CDR3 spans 14 amino acids. Trimming pared 6 bases from V and 8 bases from J, leaving 19 bases between. Here the CDR3 reads CASSFRGLAGGYTF. The CDR3 nucleotides read TGTGCCAGCAGCTTTCGAGGGCTGGCAGGAGGCTACACCTTC.

V is TRBV2 and J is TRBJ1-6; D remains unclear. The CDR3 has 15 amino acids. Germline CDR1 is SNHLY and CDR2 is FYNNEI. Trimming removed 4 bases at V and 6 bases at J, with 13 bases between. CDR3 sequence (DNA): TGTGCCAGCAGTGTCCGAGGGAGCGGTAATTCACCCCTCCACTTT. This translates into CASSVRGSGNSPLHF.

The chain is built from TRBV5-4 and TRBJ2-2; 9 bases align to TRBD1. J lost 4 bases, V lost 2 bases, and 3 bases had no gene match. CDR3 length: 15 amino acids. Germline CDR1 and CDR2: SGHNT and YYREEE (reference sequence). This CDR3 reads CASSLSGQGTGELFF. CDR3 DNA: TGTGCCAGCAGCTTATCGGGACAGGGCACCGGGGAGCTGTTTTTT.

The V call is TRBV27, the J call TRBJ2-7; the match to TRBD2 covers 13 bases. The CDR3 has 15 residues. CDR1 and CDR2 from the germline V gene are MNHEY and SMNVEV (reference sequence). After removal of 7 bases from V and 4 bases from J, the junction contained 7 bases not matched to a gene. The CDR3 loop reads CASTSGLAGVYEQYF. The CDR3, as DNA: TGTGCCAGCACTTCCGGACTAGCGGGAGTGTACGAGCAGTACTTC.

The chain uses TRBV4-2 and TRBJ2-7; TRBD2 matches 8 bases. This CDR3 is 16 amino acids long. Per the germline V gene, CDR1 is LGHNA and CDR2 is YNFKEQ. Losses at the gene ends were 2 bases for V and 5 bases for J; bases not matched to a gene: 11. This CDR3 reads CASSQPGGAGINEQYF. As DNA, the CDR3 is TGTGCCAGCAGCCAACCCGGGGGGGCAGGGATCAACGAGCAGTACTTC.

This chain uses TRBV5-1 with TRBJ2-7; 8 positions agree with TRBD1. Germline V CDR1 and CDR2: SGHRS, YFSETQ. This CDR3 comprises 13 residues. Trimming took 6 bases from V and 8 from J; bases not matched to a gene: 10. This CDR3 reads CASTPRPGGKQYF. DNA for the CDR3: TGCGCCAGCACCCCCCGCCCAGGGGGCAAGCAGTACTTC. Full variable domain (remainder filled in from reference TRBV5-1 and TRBJ2-7): KAGVTQTPRYLIKTRGQQVTLSCSPISGHRSVSWYQQTPGQGLQFLFEYFSETQRNKGNFPGRFSGRQFSNSRSEMNVSTLELGDSALYLCASTPRPGGKQYFGPGTRLTVT.

The CDR3 DNA reads TGCGCCAGCAGTGTGGAGGGCTCCTACGAGCAGTACTTC. Translating gives CASSVEGSYEQYF. The rearrangement links TRBV10-2 to TRBJ2-7, with D tentatively TRBD2 (6 bases). The V end was cut by 4 bases, the J end by 0 bases, with 7 bases between. The germline CDR1 and CDR2 sequences are WSHSY and SAAADI. CDR3 length equals 13 residues.

This clone was detected only a few times. The chain joins TRBV30 to TRBJ2-3, with 7 nucleotides matching TRBD2. Per germline, CDR1 GTSNPN and CDR2 SVGIG (reference sequence). This CDR3 comprises 13 residues. J lost 5 bases, V lost 5 bases, and 7 bases had no gene match. CDR3 in DNA: TGTGCCTGGGGACTAGTCCCCAGAGATACGCAGTATTTT. Translated: CAWGLVPRDTQYF.

V is TRBV5-1 and J is TRBJ1-2; TRBD1 aligns across 9 bases. The V gene's germline CDR1 is SGHRS and CDR2 YFSETQ. V gave up 0 bases and J gave up 8 bases; unmatched junction bases: 5. The CDR3 length is 14 residues. CDR3 DNA sequence: TGCGCCAGCAGCTTGGCGGGACAGGGCGGGGGCTACACCTTC. Encoded protein: CASSLAGQGGGYTF.

The J gene is TRBJ1-1, the V gene TRBV29-1; D perhaps matches TRBD1 (5 bases). The CDR3 consists of 12 residues. Per the germline V gene, CDR1 is SQVTM and CDR2 is ANQGSEA. V lost 6 bases and J lost 1, with 9 bases in between. DNA of the CDR3: TGCAGCGTCCCGGGGGGGAACACTGAAGCTTTCTTT. It yields the protein CSVPGGNTEAFF.

The V call is TRBV19, the J call TRBJ2-7, with D possibly matching TRBD1 (6 bases). The germline gives CDR1 LNHDA, CDR2 SQIVND (reference sequence). The CDR3 has 13 amino acids. V was cut by 3 bases and J by 5 bases, with 11 bases left in between. The CDR3 DNA reads as TGTGCCAGTAGTATCGTAGCAGGGGACGAGCAGTACTTC. Translated, it gives CASSIVAGDEQYF.

In this sample, this clone turned up a few times. The rearrangement joins TRBV29-1 to TRBJ1-1; unclear D gene. Germline V lookup: CDR1 SQVTM, CDR2 ANQGSEA. Trimming removed 7 bases at V and 2 bases at J, with 14 bases between. This CDR3 contains 13 residues. CDR3 sequence: CSAPRHGNTEAFF. CDR3 nucleotide sequence: TGCAGCGCCCCCCGACACGGCAACACTGAAGCTTTCTTT.

The rearrangement uses TRBV27 and TRBJ2-7; maybe TRBD2 (5 bases). Germline CDR1 reads MNHEY; CDR2 reads SMNVEV (reference sequence). The V and J ends lost 3 bases and 6 bases respectively, with 15 bases between them. The CDR3 contains 14 residues. The CDR3 nucleotides are TGTGCCAGCAGTTTGGTCGGAGGTTTCTCCGAGCAGTACTTC. It is translated as CASSLVGGFSEQYF.